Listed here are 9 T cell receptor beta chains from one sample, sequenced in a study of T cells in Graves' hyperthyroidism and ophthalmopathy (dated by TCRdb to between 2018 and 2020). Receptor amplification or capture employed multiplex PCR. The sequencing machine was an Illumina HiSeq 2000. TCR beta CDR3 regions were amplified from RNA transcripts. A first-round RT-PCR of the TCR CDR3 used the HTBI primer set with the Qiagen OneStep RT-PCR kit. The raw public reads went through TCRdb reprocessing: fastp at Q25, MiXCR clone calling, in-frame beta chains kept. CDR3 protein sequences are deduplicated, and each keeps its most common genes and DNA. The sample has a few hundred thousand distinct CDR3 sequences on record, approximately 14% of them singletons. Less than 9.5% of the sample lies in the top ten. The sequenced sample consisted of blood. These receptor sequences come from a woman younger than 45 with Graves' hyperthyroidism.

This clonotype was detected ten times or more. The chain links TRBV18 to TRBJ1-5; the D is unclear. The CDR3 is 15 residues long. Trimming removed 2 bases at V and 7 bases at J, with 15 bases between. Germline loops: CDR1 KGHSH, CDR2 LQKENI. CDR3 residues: CASSPSRSRMQPQHF. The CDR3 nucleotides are TGTGCCAGCTCACCAAGTCGCAGCCGGATGCAGCCCCAGCATTTT.

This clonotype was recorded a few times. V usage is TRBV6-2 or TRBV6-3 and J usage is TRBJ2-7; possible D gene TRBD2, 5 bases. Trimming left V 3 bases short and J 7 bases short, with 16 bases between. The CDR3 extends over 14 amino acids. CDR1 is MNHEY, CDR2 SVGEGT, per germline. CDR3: CASSYLLTSGEQYF. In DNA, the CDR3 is TGTGCCAGCAGTTATTTACTAACCTCGGGGGAGCAGTACTTC.

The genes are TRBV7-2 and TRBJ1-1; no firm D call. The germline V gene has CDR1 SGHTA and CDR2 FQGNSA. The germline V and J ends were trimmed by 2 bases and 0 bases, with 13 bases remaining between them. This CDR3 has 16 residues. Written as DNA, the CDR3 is TGTGCCAGCAGCTTACGGGCCAGCCTGATGAACACTGAAGCTTTCTTT. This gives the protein CASSLRASLMNTEAFF.

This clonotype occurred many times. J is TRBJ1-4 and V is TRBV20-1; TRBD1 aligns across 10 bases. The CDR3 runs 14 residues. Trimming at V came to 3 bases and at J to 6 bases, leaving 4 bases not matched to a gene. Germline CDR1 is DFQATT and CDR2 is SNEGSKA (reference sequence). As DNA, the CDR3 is TGCAGTGCTAGGGGGACAGGGGTGGATGAAAAACTGTTTTTT. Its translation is CSARGTGVDEKLFF.

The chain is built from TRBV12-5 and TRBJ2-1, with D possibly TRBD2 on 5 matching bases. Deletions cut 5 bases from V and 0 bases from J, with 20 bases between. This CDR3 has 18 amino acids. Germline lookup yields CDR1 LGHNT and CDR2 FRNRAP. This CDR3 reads CASGQRRMGVNSYNEQFF. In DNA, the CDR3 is TGTGCTAGTGGTCAGCGCCGCATGGGAGTCAACTCCTACAATGAGCAGTTCTTC.

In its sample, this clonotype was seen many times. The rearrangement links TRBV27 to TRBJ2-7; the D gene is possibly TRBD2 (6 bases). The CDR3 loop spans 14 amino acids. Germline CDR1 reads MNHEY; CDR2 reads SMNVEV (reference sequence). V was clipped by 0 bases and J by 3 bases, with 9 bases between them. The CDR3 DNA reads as TGTGCCAGCAGTTTATCCAGCGGGCACTACGAGCAGTACTTC. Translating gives CASSLSSGHYEQYF.

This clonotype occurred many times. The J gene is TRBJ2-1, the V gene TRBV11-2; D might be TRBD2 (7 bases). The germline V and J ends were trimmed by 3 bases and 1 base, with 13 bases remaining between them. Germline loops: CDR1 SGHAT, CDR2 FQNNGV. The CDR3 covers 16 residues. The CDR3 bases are TGTGCCAGCAGCTTTATCCGGGGGGCTTCCTACAATGAGCAGTTCTTC. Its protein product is CASSFIRGASYNEQFF.

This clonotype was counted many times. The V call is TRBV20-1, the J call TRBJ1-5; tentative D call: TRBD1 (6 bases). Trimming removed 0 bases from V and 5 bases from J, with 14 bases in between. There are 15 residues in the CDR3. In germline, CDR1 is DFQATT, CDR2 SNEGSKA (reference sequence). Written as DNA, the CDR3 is TGCAGTGCTAGAGAAGGGATAGGGGGGTATCAGCCCCAGCATTTT. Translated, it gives CSAREGIGGYQPQHF.

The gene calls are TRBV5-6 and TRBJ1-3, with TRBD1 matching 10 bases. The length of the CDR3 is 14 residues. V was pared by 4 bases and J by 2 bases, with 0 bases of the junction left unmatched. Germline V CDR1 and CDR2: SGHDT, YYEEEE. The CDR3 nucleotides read TGTGCCAGCAGCGGACAGGGGGCTGGAAACACCATATATTTT. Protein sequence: CASSGQGAGNTIYF.